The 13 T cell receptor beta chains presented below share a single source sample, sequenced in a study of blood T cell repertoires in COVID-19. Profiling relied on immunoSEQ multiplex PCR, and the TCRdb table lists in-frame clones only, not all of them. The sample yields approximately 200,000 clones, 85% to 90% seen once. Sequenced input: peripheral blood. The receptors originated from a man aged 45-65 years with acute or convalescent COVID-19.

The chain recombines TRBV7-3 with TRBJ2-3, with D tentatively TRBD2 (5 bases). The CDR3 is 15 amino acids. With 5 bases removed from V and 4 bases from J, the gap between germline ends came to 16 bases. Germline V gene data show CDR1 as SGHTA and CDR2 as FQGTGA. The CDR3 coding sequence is TGTGCCAGCAGCCGAGGGAGCGGCCTGGCAGATACGCAGTATTTT. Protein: CASSRGSGLADTQYF.

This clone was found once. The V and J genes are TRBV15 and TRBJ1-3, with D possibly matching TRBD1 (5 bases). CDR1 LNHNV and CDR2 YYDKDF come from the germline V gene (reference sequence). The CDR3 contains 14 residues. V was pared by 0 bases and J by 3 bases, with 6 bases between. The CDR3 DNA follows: TGTGCCACCAGCAGAGACAGGGATGGAAACACCATATATTTT. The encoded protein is CATSRDRDGNTIYF.

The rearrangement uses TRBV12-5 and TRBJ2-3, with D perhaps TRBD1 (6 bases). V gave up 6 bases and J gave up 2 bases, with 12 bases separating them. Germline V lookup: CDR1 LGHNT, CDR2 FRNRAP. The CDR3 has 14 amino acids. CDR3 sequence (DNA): TGTGCTAGTGGATTACAGGGACCCACAGATACGCAGTATTTT. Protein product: CASGLQGPTDTQYF. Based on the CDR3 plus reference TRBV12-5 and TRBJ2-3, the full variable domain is DARVTQTPRHKVTEMGQEVTMRCQPILGHNTVFWYRQTMMQGLELLAYFRNRAPLDDSGMPKDRFSAEMPDATLATLKIQPSEPRDSAVYFCASGLQGPTDTQYFGPGTRLTVL.

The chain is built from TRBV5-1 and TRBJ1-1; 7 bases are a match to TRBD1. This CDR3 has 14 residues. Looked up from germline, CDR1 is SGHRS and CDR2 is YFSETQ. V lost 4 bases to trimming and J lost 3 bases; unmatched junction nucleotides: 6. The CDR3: CASSRQGRDTEAFF. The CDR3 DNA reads TGCGCCAGCAGCCGACAGGGTCGGGACACTGAAGCTTTCTTT.

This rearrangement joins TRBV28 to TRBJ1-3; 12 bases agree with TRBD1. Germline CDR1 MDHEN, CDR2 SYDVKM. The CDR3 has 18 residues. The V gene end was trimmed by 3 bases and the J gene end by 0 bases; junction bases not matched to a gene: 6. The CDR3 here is CASSFPGTGGFSGNTIYF. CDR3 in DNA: TGTGCCAGCAGTTTCCCCGGGACAGGGGGCTTCTCTGGAAACACCATATATTTT. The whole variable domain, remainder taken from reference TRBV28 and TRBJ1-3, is DVKVTQSSRYLVKRTGEKVFLECVQDMDHENMFWYRQDPGLGLRLIYFSYDVKMKEKGDIPEGYSVSREKKERFSLILESASTNQTSMYLCASSFPGTGGFSGNTIYFGEGSWLTVV.

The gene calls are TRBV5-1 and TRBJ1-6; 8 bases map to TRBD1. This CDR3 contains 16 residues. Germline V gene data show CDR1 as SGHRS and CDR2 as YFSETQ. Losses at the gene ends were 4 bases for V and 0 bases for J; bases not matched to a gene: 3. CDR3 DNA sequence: TGCGCCAGCAGCGGGGGGACAGGCTCCTATAATTCACCCCTCCACTTT. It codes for CASSGGTGSYNSPLHF. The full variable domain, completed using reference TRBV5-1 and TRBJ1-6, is KAGVTQTPRYLIKTRGQQVTLSCSPISGHRSVSWYQQTPGQGLQFLFEYFSETQRNKGNFPGRFSGRQFSNSRSEMNVSTLELGDSALYLCASSGGTGSYNSPLHFGNGTRLTVT.

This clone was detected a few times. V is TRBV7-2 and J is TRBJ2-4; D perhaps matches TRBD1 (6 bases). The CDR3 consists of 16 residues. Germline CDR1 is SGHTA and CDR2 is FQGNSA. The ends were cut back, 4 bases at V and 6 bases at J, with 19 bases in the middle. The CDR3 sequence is CASSSRGRTELNIQYF. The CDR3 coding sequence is TGTGCCAGCAGCTCCCGGGGCCGGACAGAACTAAACATTCAGTACTTC. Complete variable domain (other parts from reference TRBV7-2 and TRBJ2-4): GAGVSQSPSNKVTEKGKDVELRCDPISGHTALYWYRQSLGQGLEFLIYFQGNSAPDKSGLPSDRFSAERTGGSVSTLTIQRTQQEDSAVYLCASSSRGRTELNIQYFGAGTRLSVL.

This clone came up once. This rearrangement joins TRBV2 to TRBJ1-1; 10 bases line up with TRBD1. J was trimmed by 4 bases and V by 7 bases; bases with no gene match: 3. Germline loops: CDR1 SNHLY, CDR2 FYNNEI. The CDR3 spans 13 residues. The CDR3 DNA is TGTGCCAGCACCGGACAGGGGGGCACTGAAGCTTTCTTT. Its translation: CASTGQGGTEAFF.

CDR3 protein: CASNSPGQGYGYTF. CDR3 DNA sequence: TGTGCCAGCAACTCCCCGGGACAGGGTTATGGCTACACCTTC. The gene calls are TRBV6-5 and TRBJ1-2, with 9 bases fitting TRBD1. The V segment lost 7 bases and the J segment 5 bases; nucleotides outside the gene matches: 8. Germline CDR1 MNHEY, CDR2 SVGAGI. The CDR3 consists of 14 residues.

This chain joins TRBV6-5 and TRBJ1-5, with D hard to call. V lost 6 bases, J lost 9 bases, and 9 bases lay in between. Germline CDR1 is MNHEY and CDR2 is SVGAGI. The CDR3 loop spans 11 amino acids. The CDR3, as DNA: TGTGCCAGCAGGGAGACGGGGCCCCAGCATTTT. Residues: CASRETGPQHF.

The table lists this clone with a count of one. The CDR3 DNA reads as TGTGCCACCAGCAGAGATAGTTTGACGGGGGGAGGGACAGATACGCAGTATTTT. This sequence encodes CATSRDSLTGGGTDTQYF. The chain uses TRBV15 and TRBJ2-3, with 7 bases matching TRBD2. Losses at the gene ends were 0 bases for V and 3 bases for J; bases not matched to a gene: 12. The CDR3 spans 18 residues. Looked up from germline, CDR1 is LNHNV and CDR2 is YYDKDF (reference sequence).

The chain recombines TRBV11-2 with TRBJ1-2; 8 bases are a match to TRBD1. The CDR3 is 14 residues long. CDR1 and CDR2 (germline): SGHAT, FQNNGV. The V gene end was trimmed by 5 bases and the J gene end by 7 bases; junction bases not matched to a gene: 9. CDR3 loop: CASSLGQGRAGYTF. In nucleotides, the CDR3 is TGTGCCAGCAGCCTCGGACAGGGTCGCGCTGGCTACACCTTC.

As DNA, the CDR3 is TGTGCCACCAGCAGATTCCCGATGACCGGGGCGGGGGGCCGTAATGAGCAGTTCTTC. It specifies CATSRFPMTGAGGRNEQFF. The rearrangement uses TRBV15 and TRBJ2-1, with TRBD2 matching over 8 bases. Germline assignment: CDR1 LNHNV and CDR2 YYDKDF (reference sequence). V lost 2 bases, J lost 7 bases, and 19 bases stayed unmatched. The CDR3 consists of 19 residues.